This TCR beta chain was identified during a study of T cell responses to AZD1222 COVID-19 vaccine. Study conclusions and caveats: Among the donors, most were white British and more were female, and clonal diversity was possibly underestimated. Spike-wide vaccine-associated CD4 TCRs dominated at 160-218 and 743-854. Of spike-specific TCRs, nearly half reportedly target regions left unmutated in variants.

A note on this clone: As yet, its antigen is unknown.

With V trimmed by 2 bases and J by 5 bases, 7 bases remained unmatched. This CDR3 region has 15 residues. Germline loops: CDR1 SGHNT, CDR2 YYREEE (reference sequence). The method was immunoSEQ multiplex PCR; TCRdb's version includes in-frame clones alone and lacks a portion of them. The sample includes 75,000 to 100,000 clones, approximately 88% seen only once; the top ten take 4.5% to 6%. J is TRBJ2-1 and V is TRBV5-4, with TRBD2 matching over 7 bases. This receptor was identified in an adult in good health. The sequences come from peripheral blood, collected on day 0 of AZD1222 vaccination. CDR3 coding DNA: TGTGCCAGCAGCTTAGTACTAGCGCGAGACAATGAGCAGTTCTTC. It is translated as CASSLVLARDNEQFF.